The T cell receptor beta chain under discussion was sequenced for a study of TIL therapy for anti-PD-1-resistant metastatic lung cancer. Germline V gene data show CDR1 as SGHAT and CDR2 as FQNNGV. Trimming took off 3 bases at V and 7 bases at J, with 11 bases between the two ends. CDR3 size: 13 residues. The libraries were made with immunoSEQ v3. Clones were sequenced by immunoSEQ multiplex PCR, and TCRdb holds only the in-frame ones, with some missing. The table lists approximately 45,000 clones, roughly 85% of them singletons. Noted time point: pre-treatment sample, taken before nivolumab and TIL therapy.

Material: blood, obtained at baseline. This chain links TRBV11-2 with TRBJ2-3; D perhaps matches TRBD2 (5 bases). The receptor comes from a man in his 70s with non-small cell lung cancer. CDR3 loop: CASSLPPGNTQYF. CDR3 DNA: TGTGCCAGCAGCTTGCCCCCGGGGAATACGCAGTATTTT.